This T cell receptor (beta chain) appears in the sequencing data of a study of CD8+CD57+ T cells in acquired aplastic anemia. At the level of the study: Average DNA yield from sorted CD4+ and CD8+ cells was around 3.2 ug.

Investigators profiled TCR beta VDJ and CDR3 from genomic DNA template. Each CDR3 protein gets one entry after TCRdb re-called the reads with MiXCR. The table includes more than 150,000 distinct CDR3 sequences, under 55% detected once. CDR1 is LNHDA, CDR2 SQIVND, per germline (reference sequence). V lost 1 base and J 4 bases, leaving 10 bases between the germline ends. This CDR3 contains 14 residues. This TCR was sampled from a human donor in good health. The genes are TRBV19 and TRBJ1-1, with D possibly TRBD1 on 5 matching bases. What was sequenced was sorted CD4+, CD8+, or CD8+CD57+ T cells (not recorded which) from PBMCs. CDR3 sequence reads: CASSIALGATEAFF. The CDR3 DNA sequence: TGTGCCAGTAGTATAGCGTTAGGGGCCACTGAAGCTTTCTTT.